This T cell receptor (beta chain) was recorded in a study of cytomegalovirus exposure and HLA in healthy donors. General observations from the study: Later findings reportedly placed an Asian-associated ancestry cluster below the approximately 670-donor mean for N-insertions.

As to this clone: As yet, its antigen is unknown.

Primers included in the PCR were 60 Vbeta and 13 Jbeta primers. Assay used: immunoSEQ multiplex PCR; TCRdb lists only in-frame clones, some missing. The table shows roughly 110,000 clones, with approximately 67% occurring only once. Germline V CDR1 and CDR2: MDHEN, SYDVKM. The CDR3 has 17 residues. Between the trimmed V and J ends, which lost 0 bases and 2 bases, there was a span of 14 bases. Sequenced sample: PBMCs. This TCR came from a man in his late teens or twenties in good health and CMV-seropositive. The rearrangement joins TRBV28 to TRBJ1-5, with a tentative D call TRBD1 (6 bases). The CDR3 region is CASSLWAGDGGNQPQHF. CDR3 nucleotide sequence: TGTGCCAGCAGTTTATGGGCAGGGGATGGGGGCAATCAGCCCCAGCATTTT.